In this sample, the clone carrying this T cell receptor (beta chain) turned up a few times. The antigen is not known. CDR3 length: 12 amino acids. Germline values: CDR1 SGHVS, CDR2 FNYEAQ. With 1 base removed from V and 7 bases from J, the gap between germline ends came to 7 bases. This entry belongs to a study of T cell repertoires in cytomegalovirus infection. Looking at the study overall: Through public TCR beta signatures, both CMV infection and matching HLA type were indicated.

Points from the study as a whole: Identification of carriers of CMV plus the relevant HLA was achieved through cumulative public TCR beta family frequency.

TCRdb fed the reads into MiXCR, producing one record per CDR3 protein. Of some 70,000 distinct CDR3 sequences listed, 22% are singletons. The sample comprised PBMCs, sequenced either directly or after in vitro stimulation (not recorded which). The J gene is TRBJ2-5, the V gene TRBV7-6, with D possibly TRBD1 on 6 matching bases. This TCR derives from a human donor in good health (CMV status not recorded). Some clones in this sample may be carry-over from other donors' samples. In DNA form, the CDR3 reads TGTGCCAGCAGCTTAGAAGGGGGGACCCAGTACTTC. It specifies CASSLEGGTQYF.